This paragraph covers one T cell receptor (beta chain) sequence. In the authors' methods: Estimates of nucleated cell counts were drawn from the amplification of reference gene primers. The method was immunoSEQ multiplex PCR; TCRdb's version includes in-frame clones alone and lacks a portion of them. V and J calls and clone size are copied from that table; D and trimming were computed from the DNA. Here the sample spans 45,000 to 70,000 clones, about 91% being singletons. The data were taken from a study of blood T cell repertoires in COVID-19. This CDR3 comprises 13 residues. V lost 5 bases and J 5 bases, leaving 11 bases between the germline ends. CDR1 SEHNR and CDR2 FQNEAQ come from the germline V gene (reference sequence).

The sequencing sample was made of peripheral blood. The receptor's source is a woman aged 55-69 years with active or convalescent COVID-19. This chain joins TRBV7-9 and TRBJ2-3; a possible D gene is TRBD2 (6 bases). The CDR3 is CASSLLAKDTQYF. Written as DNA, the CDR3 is TGTGCCAGCAGCCTACTAGCAAAAGATACGCAGTATTTT.